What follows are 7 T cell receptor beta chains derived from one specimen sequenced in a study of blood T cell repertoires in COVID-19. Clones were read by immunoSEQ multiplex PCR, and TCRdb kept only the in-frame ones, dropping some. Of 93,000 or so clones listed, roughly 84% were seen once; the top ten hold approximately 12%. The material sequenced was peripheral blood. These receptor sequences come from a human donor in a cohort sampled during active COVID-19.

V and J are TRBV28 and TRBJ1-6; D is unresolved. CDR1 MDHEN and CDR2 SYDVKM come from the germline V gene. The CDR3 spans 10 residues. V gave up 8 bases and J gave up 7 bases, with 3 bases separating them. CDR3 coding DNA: TGTGCCAGCGAGAATTCACCCCTCCACTTT. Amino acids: CASENSPLHF.

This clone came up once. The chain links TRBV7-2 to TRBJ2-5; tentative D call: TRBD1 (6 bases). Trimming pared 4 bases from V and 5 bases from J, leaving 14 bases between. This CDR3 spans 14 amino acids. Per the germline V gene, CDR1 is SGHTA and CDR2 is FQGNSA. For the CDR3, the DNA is TGTGCCAGCAGCTCCCCGTCTAGGGGGGAGACCCAGTACTTC. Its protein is CASSSPSRGETQYF. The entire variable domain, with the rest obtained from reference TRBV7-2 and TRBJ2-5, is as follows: GAGVSQSPSNKVTEKGKDVELRCDPISGHTALYWYRQSLGQGLEFLIYFQGNSAPDKSGLPSDRFSAERTGGSVSTLTIQRTQQEDSAVYLCASSSPSRGETQYFGPGTRLLVL.

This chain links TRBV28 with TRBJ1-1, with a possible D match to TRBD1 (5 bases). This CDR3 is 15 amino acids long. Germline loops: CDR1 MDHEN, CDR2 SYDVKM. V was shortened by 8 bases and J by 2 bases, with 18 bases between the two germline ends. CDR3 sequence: CASAKGNARNTEAFF. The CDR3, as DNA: TGTGCCAGCGCTAAGGGGAATGCAAGAAACACTGAAGCTTTCTTT.

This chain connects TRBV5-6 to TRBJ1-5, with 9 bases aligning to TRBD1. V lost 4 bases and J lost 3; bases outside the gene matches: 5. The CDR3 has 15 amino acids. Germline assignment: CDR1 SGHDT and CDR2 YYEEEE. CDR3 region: CASSTGTGYNQPQHF. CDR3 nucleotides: TGTGCCAGCAGCACCGGGACAGGGTACAATCAGCCCCAGCATTTT.

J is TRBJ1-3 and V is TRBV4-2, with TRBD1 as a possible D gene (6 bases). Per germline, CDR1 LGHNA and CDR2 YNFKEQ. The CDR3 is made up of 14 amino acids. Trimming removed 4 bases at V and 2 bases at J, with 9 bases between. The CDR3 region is CASSPRQAGNTIYF. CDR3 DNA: TGTGCCAGCAGCCCTCGACAGGCTGGAAACACCATATATTTT.

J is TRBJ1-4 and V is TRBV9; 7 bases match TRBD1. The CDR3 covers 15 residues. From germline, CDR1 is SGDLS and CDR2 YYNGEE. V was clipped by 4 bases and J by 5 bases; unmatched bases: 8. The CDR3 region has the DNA TGTGCCAGCAGCTTTGGGACAGAGCCGAATGAAAAACTGTTTTTT. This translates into CASSFGTEPNEKLFF.

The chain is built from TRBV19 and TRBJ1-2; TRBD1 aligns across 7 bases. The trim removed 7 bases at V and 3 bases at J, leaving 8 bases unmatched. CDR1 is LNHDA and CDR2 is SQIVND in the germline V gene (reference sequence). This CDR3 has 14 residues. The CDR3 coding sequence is TGTGCCAGTACACGGGACAGAGGGGACTATGGCTACACCTTC. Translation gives CASTRDRGDYGYTF.